The next 31 T cell receptor beta chains were all read from a single sample in a study of OX40 agonist ivuxolimab in advanced cancers. Using immunoSEQ multiplex PCR, the repertoire was profiled, and TCRdb retains in-frame clones only, with some absent. The sample yields over 15,000 clones, 85% to 90% seen once. The source was CD4+ or CD8+ T cells sorted from blood, collected in a trial of the OX40 agonist ivuxolimab. The receptors here all came from an adult with an advanced solid tumor such as melanoma, head and neck, liver or kidney cancer.

The chain joins TRBV5-4 to TRBJ2-5; the match to TRBD1 covers 10 bases. Losses at the gene ends were 4 bases for V and 1 base for J; bases not matched to a gene: 7. Germline CDR1 is SGHNT and CDR2 is YYREEE (reference sequence). The CDR3 length is 16 residues. CDR3 sequence (DNA): TGTGCCAGCAGCGGACCGGGACAGGGGCCCCAAGAGACCCAGTACTTC. Translation: CASSGPGQGPQETQYF.

This clone was detected only a few times. The chain joins TRBV19 to TRBJ1-1, with D uncertain. In germline, CDR1 is LNHDA, CDR2 SQIVND (reference sequence). CDR3 size: 14 residues. Trimming took off 1 base at V and 8 bases at J, with 14 bases between the two ends. Here the CDR3 reads CASSIARGGKEAFF. In DNA form, the CDR3 reads TGTGCCAGTAGTATAGCCCGCGGAGGGAAGGAAGCTTTCTTT.

This chain connects TRBV7-9 to TRBJ1-1; 12 bases line up with TRBD1. V was pared by 5 bases and J by 5 bases, with 9 bases of the junction left unmatched. Germline CDR1 is SEHNR and CDR2 is FQNEAQ (reference sequence). The CDR3 length is 16 residues. This chain's CDR3 is CASSTSGTGGLTEAFF. The CDR3 DNA sequence: TGTGCCAGCAGCACTTCCGGGACAGGGGGCTTAACTGAAGCTTTCTTT.

This sequence joins TRBV7-3 and TRBJ2-1, with D possibly matching TRBD1 (5 bases). V was trimmed by 5 bases and J by 5 bases, leaving 10 bases between them. The CDR3 runs 13 residues. The germline gives CDR1 SGHTA, CDR2 FQGTGA. CDR3 sequence reads: CASSLDRHNEQFF. CDR3 nucleotides: TGTGCCAGCAGCCTAGACAGACACAATGAGCAGTTCTTC. Drawing the rest from reference TRBV7-3 and TRBJ2-1, the complete variable domain is GAGVSQTPSNKVTEKGKYVELRCDPISGHTALYWYRQSLGQGPEFLIYFQGTGAADDSGLPNDRFFAVRPEGSVSTLKIQRTERGDSAVYLCASSLDRHNEQFFGPGTRLTVL.

This clone has only a few counts. The V and J genes are TRBV11-2 and TRBJ2-2; the match to TRBD1 covers 10 bases. The junction had 3 bases not matched to a gene; V was cut back by 0 bases and J by 2 bases. The CDR3 extends over 17 amino acids. CDR1 and CDR2 from the germline V gene are SGHAT and FQNNGV. CDR3 DNA sequence: TGTGCCAGCAGCTTAGAGCGGGACAGGGGTAACACCGGGGAGCTGTTTTTT. Translation: CASSLERDRGNTGELFF.

The chain recombines TRBV27 with TRBJ1-1, with D possibly matching TRBD1 (5 bases). Per germline, CDR1 MNHEY and CDR2 SMNVEV (reference sequence). There are 16 residues in the CDR3. The V gene lost 1 base and the J gene lost 3 bases, with 15 bases spanning the gap. CDR3 sequence (DNA): TGTGCCAGCAGTTTATTGAGTTTGGCGGGGGACACTGAAGCTTTCTTT. It encodes CASSLLSLAGDTEAFF.

There are a few counts of this clone. The chain carries TRBV2 and TRBJ1-1; 7 bases agree with TRBD1. J lost 0 bases, V lost 6 bases, and 1 base had no gene match. The CDR3 loop spans 13 amino acids. Germline CDR1 reads SNHLY; CDR2 reads FYNNEI. CDR3 nucleotide sequence: TGTGCCAGCAGACAGGGGTTGAACACTGAAGCTTTCTTT. Its translation is CASRQGLNTEAFF. The variable domain in full, completed from reference TRBV2 and TRBJ1-1, reads EPEVTQTPSHQVTQMGQEVILRCVPISNHLYFYWYRQILGQKVEFLVSFYNNEISEKSEIFDDQFSVERPDGSNFTLKIRSTKLEDSAMYFCASRQGLNTEAFFGQGTRLTVV.

The chain links TRBV29-1 to TRBJ2-3, with 13 bases identical to TRBD2. In germline, CDR1 is SQVTM, CDR2 ANQGSEA. The CDR3 has 17 amino acids. Trimming removed 3 bases from V and 1 base from J; junction bases left unmatched: 7. CDR3 residues: CSVEGGLAGIGTDTQYF. In DNA, the CDR3 is TGCAGCGTTGAGGGGGGACTAGCGGGGATCGGCACAGATACGCAGTATTTT.

This chain links TRBV7-9 with TRBJ2-5; D is undetermined. The CDR3 has 14 amino acids. CDR1 SEHNR and CDR2 FQNEAQ come from the germline V gene (reference sequence). The V gene lost 0 bases and the J gene lost 2 bases, with 7 bases spanning the gap. The CDR3 DNA follows: TGTGCCAGCAGCTTAGCGCCTGATCAAGAGACCCAGTACTTC. It codes for CASSLAPDQETQYF.

This rearrangement joins TRBV5-1 to TRBJ2-2; 16 bases align to TRBD2. Losses at the gene ends were 6 bases for V and 5 bases for J; bases not matched to a gene: 7. Germline V gene lookup returns CDR1 SGHRS and CDR2 YFSETQ. The CDR3 spans 17 residues. The CDR3 region has the DNA TGCGCCAGCACCGGGACTAGCGGGGGGGCCGGAACCGGGGAGCTGTTTTTT. Amino acid sequence: CASTGTSGGAGTGELFF.

This clone was detected a few times. The genes are TRBV15 and TRBJ2-3; the D is unclear. The CDR3 has 15 amino acids. Germline V gene data show CDR1 as LNHNV and CDR2 as YYDKDF (reference sequence). V lost 1 base, J lost 0 bases, and 8 bases lay in between. CDR3 DNA sequence: TGTGCCACCAGCAGAGTCGGCGGTAGCACAGATACGCAGTATTTT. This encodes CATSRVGGSTDTQYF.

This clone was counted only a few times. The rearrangement joins TRBV25-1 to TRBJ2-2; TRBD1 agrees at 7 bases. V lost 7 bases, J lost 1 base, and 12 bases stayed unmatched. The CDR3 has 17 amino acids. The germline V gene encodes CDR1 MGHDK and CDR2 SYGVNS. The CDR3 sequence is CASTQTGTFLNTGELFF. The CDR3 DNA sequence: TGTGCCAGCACCCAGACAGGGACCTTCTTGAACACCGGGGAGCTGTTTTTT.

The chain uses TRBV2 and TRBJ2-1; D is unclear. From germline, CDR1 is SNHLY and CDR2 FYNNEI. V lost 7 bases, J lost 0 bases, and 7 bases lay in between. The CDR3 totals 13 residues. CDR3 DNA sequence: TGTGCCAGCACGACGGACTCCTACAATGAGCAGTTCTTC. Its translation is CASTTDSYNEQFF.

This clone appeared a single time. The chain has TRBV11-2 and TRBJ1-1, with TRBD1 identical over 7 bases. Germline V gene sequence: CDR1 SGHAT, CDR2 FQNNGV. Trimming at V came to 2 bases and at J to 8 bases, leaving 14 bases not matched to a gene. This CDR3 has 16 amino acids. The CDR3 nucleotides read TGTGCCAGCAGCTTAATAGGTGGCACAGGGGCCAGGGAAGCTTTCTTT. Protein: CASSLIGGTGAREAFF. The complete variable domain, with remaining parts taken from reference TRBV11-2 and TRBJ1-1, reads EAGVAQSPRYKIIEKRQSVAFWCNPISGHATLYWYQQILGQGPKLLIQFQNNGVVDDSQLPKDRFSAERLKGVDSTLKIQPAKLEDSAVYLCASSLIGGTGAREAFFGQGTRLTVV.

A single count supports this clone. The chain uses TRBV7-2 and TRBJ2-1; D remains ambiguous. CDR3 length equals 16 residues. Deletions cut 1 base from V and 2 bases from J, with 12 bases between. From germline, CDR1 is SGHTA and CDR2 FQGNSA. CDR3 region: CASSLVRGGAYNEQFF. For the CDR3, the DNA is TGTGCCAGCAGCTTAGTACGTGGTGGCGCCTACAATGAGCAGTTCTTC. Filled out from reference TRBV7-2 and TRBJ2-1, the complete variable domain reads GAGVSQSPSNKVTEKGKDVELRCDPISGHTALYWYRQSLGQGLEFLIYFQGNSAPDKSGLPSDRFSAERTGGSVSTLTIQRTQQEDSAVYLCASSLVRGGAYNEQFFGPGTRLTVL.

The chain combines TRBV2 with TRBJ2-6; TRBD1 aligns across 8 bases. The CDR3 spans 18 residues. Germline V gene lookup returns CDR1 SNHLY and CDR2 FYNNEI. With V trimmed by 11 bases and J by 0 bases, 15 bases remained unmatched. The chain's CDR3 is CAGSKGTGAYSGANVLTF. CDR3 nucleotide sequence: TGTGCCGGTTCTAAGGGGACAGGCGCCTACTCTGGGGCCAACGTCCTGACTTTC.

This sequence joins TRBV5-1 and TRBJ1-1; D remains unclear. V was clipped by 4 bases and J by 0 bases, with 16 bases between them. The CDR3 covers 16 residues. Germline CDR1 and CDR2: SGHRS and YFSETQ. CDR3: CASSLNRWPLNTEAFF. The CDR3 DNA is TGCGCCAGCAGCCTCAACCGTTGGCCCCTGAACACTGAAGCTTTCTTT.

The V gene is TRBV7-7, the J gene TRBJ1-2, with D hard to call. The CDR3 runs to 13 residues. Trimming stripped 5 bases from V and 6 bases from J, with 13 bases between. The germline CDR1 and CDR2 sequences are SSHAT and FNYEAQ (reference sequence). Here the CDR3 DNA reads TGTGCCAGCAGCCCCCTTTTGGAGAATGGCTACACCTTC. As protein: CASSPLLENGYTF.

This chain joins TRBV2 and TRBJ1-4; D call uncertain. CDR1 and CDR2 from the germline V gene are SNHLY and FYNNEI. The CDR3 covers 14 residues. The ends were cut back, 6 bases at V and 8 bases at J, with 16 bases in the middle. The chain's CDR3 is CASRSSEGLEKLFF. In nucleotides, the CDR3 is TGTGCCAGCAGGTCCTCGGAGGGCCTAGAAAAACTGTTTTTT.

The chain has TRBV27 and TRBJ1-4; no reliable D call. This CDR3 region has 13 residues. The V end lost 3 bases, the J end lost 10 bases, and 12 bases lay between the germline ends. In germline, CDR1 is MNHEY, CDR2 SMNVEV (reference sequence). CDR3 sequence (DNA): TGTGCCAGCAGTTTGGATTTTCGGGGAAAACTGTTTTTT. The encoded protein is CASSLDFRGKLFF.

The rearrangement joins TRBV30 to TRBJ1-1, with D maybe TRBD1 (6 bases). Germline assignment: CDR1 GTSNPN and CDR2 SVGIG (reference sequence). The CDR3 is made up of 13 amino acids. The V and J ends lost 7 bases and 0 bases respectively, with 12 bases between them. The CDR3 region is CASLGHMNTEAFF. The CDR3 coding sequence is TGTGCCTCGCTGGGACACATGAACACTGAAGCTTTCTTT. Filled out from reference TRBV30 and TRBJ1-1, the complete variable domain reads SQTIHQWPATLVQPVGSPLSLECTVEGTSNPNLYWYRQAAGRGLQLLFYSVGIGQISSEVPQNLSASRPQDRQFILSSKKLLLSDSGFYLCASLGHMNTEAFFGQGTRLTVV.

V and J are TRBV1 and TRBJ2-3; the tabulated D call, TRBD2, remains unverified against the DNA. TRBV1 is recorded as a pseudogene. This CDR3 is built from 17 residues. Written as DNA, the CDR3 is TGCACCAGCAGCCCCCCCCGGACTAGCGCCCGCACAGATACGCAGTATTTT. Amino acids: CTSSPPRTSARTDTQYF.

V and J are TRBV12-5 and TRBJ2-2, with TRBD1 matching 7 bases. Germline CDR1 is LGHNT and CDR2 is FRNRAP. J gave up 5 bases and V 7 bases, and 10 bases lay outside the gene matches. The CDR3 has 15 residues. In nucleotides, the CDR3 is TGTGCTAGTGCCCACGAGGGACAGCTTACCGGGGAGCTGTTTTTT. It codes for CASAHEGQLTGELFF.

The chain uses TRBV7-7 and TRBJ2-5; 9 bases fit TRBD1. This CDR3 has 16 residues. J lost 4 bases, V lost 5 bases, and 11 bases had no gene match. Germline values: CDR1 SSHAT, CDR2 FNYEAQ (reference sequence). CDR3 loop: CASSMGDRGGVETQYF. The CDR3, as DNA: TGTGCCAGCAGCATGGGTGACAGGGGGGGCGTAGAGACCCAGTACTTC.

This clone has a handful of counts. V and J are TRBV5-1 and TRBJ2-1, with TRBD1 matching 7 bases. Germline trimming cut 2 bases from V and 3 bases from J; bases unmatched to any gene: 5. Germline CDR1 reads SGHRS; CDR2 reads YFSETQ. CDR3 size: 15 residues. The CDR3 spells CASSLSRQGYNEQFF. The CDR3 DNA is TGCGCCAGCAGCTTATCGAGACAGGGCTACAATGAGCAGTTCTTC.

The chain uses TRBV29-1 and TRBJ1-1; no reliable D call. Trimming stripped 7 bases from V and 1 base from J, with 4 bases between. CDR1 is SQVTM and CDR2 is ANQGSEA in the germline V gene. The CDR3 is 10 residues long. CDR3 amino acids: CSGQNTEAFF. The DNA of the CDR3 is TGCAGCGGACAGAACACTGAAGCTTTCTTT.

V and J are TRBV5-1 and TRBJ2-3; 8 nucleotides agree with TRBD2. Germline loops: CDR1 SGHRS, CDR2 YFSETQ. V was pared by 3 bases and J by 5 bases, with 5 bases of the junction left unmatched. The CDR3 covers 14 residues. The CDR3 loop reads CASSSSGSGDTQYF. The DNA for the CDR3 is TGCGCCAGCAGCTCGAGCGGGAGCGGAGATACGCAGTATTTT.

This chain uses TRBV7-2 with TRBJ2-3; D may match TRBD1 or TRBD2 (5 bases each). Germline CDR1 and CDR2: SGHTA and FQGNSA. The CDR3 runs 16 residues. The germline V and J ends were trimmed by 1 base and 0 bases, with 11 bases remaining between them. CDR3 DNA: TGTGCCAGCAGCTTAGGGGGCGGGCCTAGCACAGATACGCAGTATTTT. Encoded protein: CASSLGGGPSTDTQYF.

This clone was seen only once. The chain carries TRBV9 and TRBJ1-3; D is unclear. Germline CDR1 is SGDLS and CDR2 is YYNGEE. V lost 4 bases, J lost 0 bases, and 5 bases lay in between. The CDR3 extends over 13 amino acids. The CDR3 loop reads CASSPHSGNTIYF. Written as DNA, the CDR3 is TGTGCCAGCAGCCCTCACTCTGGAAACACCATATATTTT.

This chain joins TRBV6-5 and TRBJ1-2, with 7 bases aligning to TRBD1. Germline CDR1 and CDR2: MNHEY and SVGAGI. V was clipped by 6 bases and J by 4 bases; unmatched bases: 5. The CDR3 has 13 residues. CDR3 nucleotide sequence: TGTGCCAGCAGATCCGGACAGGTCTATGGCTACACCTTC. It codes for CASRSGQVYGYTF.

The chain uses TRBV19 and TRBJ2-3; D perhaps matches TRBD1 (6 bases). V shed 4 bases and J shed 1 base, with 15 bases lying between them. This CDR3 has 16 amino acids. Germline CDR1 and CDR2: LNHDA and SQIVND (reference sequence). The CDR3 reads CASSTQGATRTDTQYF. The CDR3 DNA reads TGTGCCAGTAGTACACAGGGTGCTACCCGCACAGATACGCAGTATTTT. The complete variable domain, with remaining parts taken from reference TRBV19 and TRBJ2-3, reads DGGITQSPKYLFRKEGQNVTLSCEQNLNHDAMYWYRQDPGQGLRLIYYSQIVNDFQKGDIAEGYSVSREKKESFPLTVTSAQKNPTAFYLCASSTQGATRTDTQYFGPGTRLTVL.